The 32 T cell receptor beta chains presented below share a single source sample, sequenced in a study of T-cell reconstitution after alpha-beta-depleted transplantation in children. TCRbeta library preparation incorporated unique molecular identifiers. TCRdb passed the PCR reads through MiXCR, listing each CDR3 protein once. This repertoire shows fewer than 200,000 distinct CDR3 sequences, less than 8% found once; its top ten account for approximately 2.9%. The sequencing used PBMCs from the stem cell graft donor, collected from the stem cell graft. The receptors shown here come from a human donor who donated a stem cell graft to a child with Wiskott-Aldrich syndrome.

This clonotype was recorded at least ten times. The chain links TRBV5-5 to TRBJ2-7; D unclear. Trimming removed 3 bases from V and 4 bases from J, with 14 bases in between. Germline loops: CDR1 SGHKS, CDR2 YYEKEE (reference sequence). The CDR3 consists of 14 residues. The CDR3 here is CASSSPLLGYEQYF. CDR3 DNA: TGTGCCAGCAGCTCCCCTCTCTTGGGTTACGAGCAGTACTTC.

Many counts were recorded for this clonotype. The V call is TRBV6-1, the J call TRBJ2-2; TRBD2 agrees at 11 bases. With 6 bases clipped from V and 0 bases from J, the junction kept 9 bases outside the gene matches. This CDR3 has 18 amino acids. Germline V gene data show CDR1 as MNHNS and CDR2 as SASEGT. CDR3 coding DNA: TGTGCCAGCAGGAAACTAGCGGGAGAGAATTCGAACACCGGGGAGCTGTTTTTT. This translates into CASRKLAGENSNTGELFF.

The chain is built from TRBV7-2 and TRBJ1-3; the D is unclear. Germline assignment: CDR1 SGHTA and CDR2 FQGNSA. V was shortened by 3 bases and J by 3 bases, with 15 bases between the two germline ends. There are 16 residues in the CDR3. The CDR3 DNA is TGTGCCAGCAGCTTCGGGCGCGGGAGATTTGGAAACACCATATATTTT. It encodes CASSFGRGRFGNTIYF.

In this sample, this clonotype turned up many times. The V gene is TRBV20-1, the J gene TRBJ2-3; TRBD2 agrees at 8 bases. Germline V CDR1 and CDR2: DFQATT, SNEGSKA (reference sequence). The V and J ends lost 2 bases and 2 bases, in that order; junction bases with no gene match: 3. The CDR3 is 14 residues long. CDR3 residues: CSARTSGTTDTQYF. DNA of the CDR3: TGCAGTGCTAGAACTAGCGGTACCACAGATACGCAGTATTTT.

In its sample, this clonotype was seen a few times. The chain carries TRBV19 and TRBJ1-4; unclear D gene. Germline-derived CDR1 and CDR2 are LNHDA and SQIVND (reference sequence). Trimming pared 3 bases from V and 0 bases from J, leaving 2 bases between. The CDR3 has 13 amino acids. This CDR3 is CASSISTNEKLFF. CDR3 coding DNA: TGTGCCAGTAGTATCTCAACTAATGAAAAACTGTTTTTT.

This clonotype was recorded at least ten times. The chain uses TRBV6-5 and TRBJ2-1; 8 positions agree with TRBD2. The CDR3 loop spans 14 amino acids. V lost 5 bases and J lost 7; bases outside the gene matches: 7. Germline assignment: CDR1 MNHEY and CDR2 SVGAGI. The DNA of the CDR3 is TGTGCCAGCAGTCCGGGGACTAGTCAAAATGAGCAGTTCTTC. The encoded protein is CASSPGTSQNEQFF.

This clonotype was counted at least ten times. Here the CDR3 DNA reads TGTGCCAGCAGAACGGCCGGGGTAAGAACAGATACGCAGTATTTT. Protein: CASRTAGVRTDTQYF. The V gene is TRBV11-2, the J gene TRBJ2-3; possible D gene TRBD2, 5 bases. Trimming shortened V by 6 bases and J by 3 bases, and 16 bases separated the two germline ends. The CDR3 consists of 15 residues. Germline CDR1 reads SGHAT; CDR2 reads FQNNGV.

This clonotype has a count of ten or more. This chain uses TRBV20-1 with TRBJ2-3, with 14 nucleotides matching TRBD2. Germline CDR1 reads DFQATT; CDR2 reads SNEGSKA (reference sequence). CDR3 length: 19 residues. With 2 bases clipped from V and 6 bases from J, the junction kept 16 bases outside the gene matches. CDR3 coding DNA: TGCAGTGCTAGACGGCTCTCTGGAGGGACTAGCGGGAGTGCGGATACGCAGTATTTT. It translates to CSARRLSGGTSGSADTQYF.

This clonotype was picked up many times. The CDR3, as DNA: TGCAGCGAACGGGGGAGCTCCTACAATGAGCAGTTCTTC. It codes for CSERGSSYNEQFF. The V gene is TRBV29-1, the J gene TRBJ2-1; D possibly corresponds to TRBD2 (6 bases). Trimming stripped 7 bases from V and 0 bases from J, with 10 bases between. The CDR3 length is 13 residues. From germline, CDR1 is SQVTM and CDR2 ANQGSEA.

This clonotype appeared many times. The V and J genes are TRBV29-1 and TRBJ1-1; possible D gene TRBD1, 5 bases. CDR1 SQVTM and CDR2 ANQGSEA come from the germline V gene. V was trimmed by 5 bases and J by 8 bases, leaving 18 bases between them. This CDR3 region has 13 residues. This chain's CDR3 is CSVTGAGIREAFF. The CDR3 DNA is TGCAGCGTTACCGGGGCAGGGATTAGGGAAGCTTTCTTT.

There are many counts of this clonotype. This chain uses TRBV7-8 with TRBJ1-1; D is perhaps TRBD1 (5 bases). Germline V CDR1 and CDR2: SGHVS, FQNEAQ. This CDR3 contains 14 residues. Deletions cut 3 bases from V and 0 bases from J, with 8 bases between. In DNA, the CDR3 is TGTGCCAGCAGCTTCGACAGAATGAACACTGAAGCTTTCTTT. It translates to CASSFDRMNTEAFF.

The sample holds many counts of this clonotype. J is TRBJ2-3 and V is TRBV7-2; 10 bases match TRBD2. The CDR3 covers 17 residues. V dropped 2 bases and J dropped 6; count of bases not matched to a gene: 11. The germline V gene encodes CDR1 SGHTA and CDR2 FQGNSA. This CDR3 reads CASSLRAGTSVGDTQYF. The CDR3 nucleotides are TGTGCCAGCAGCTTAAGGGCGGGGACTAGCGTAGGTGATACGCAGTATTTT.

The chain links TRBV3-1 to TRBJ2-2; tentative D call: TRBD2 (7 bases). The CDR3 runs to 14 residues. V was clipped by 1 base and J by 6 bases, with 9 bases between them. Germline CDR1 is LGHDT and CDR2 is YNNKEL (reference sequence). The CDR3 region has the DNA TGTGCCAGCAGCCAAGCGGGGGGCCCCGGGGAGCTGTTTTTT. Its protein is CASSQAGGPGELFF.

The table lists this clonotype with many counts. The chain has TRBV3-1 and TRBJ1-2; D not resolved. V lost 1 base to trimming and J lost 7 bases, with 7 bases between them. The CDR3 spans 12 residues. Germline V CDR1 and CDR2: LGHDT, YNNKEL (reference sequence). The CDR3 DNA follows: TGTGCCAGCAGCCAAGGTGTTGGTGGCTACACCTTC. Residues: CASSQGVGGYTF.

The table lists this clonotype with a few counts. The chain recombines TRBV20-1 with TRBJ2-3; D is unclear. This CDR3 contains 13 residues. The V end lost 6 bases, the J end lost 1 base, and 11 bases lay between the germline ends. CDR1 and CDR2 from the germline V gene are DFQATT and SNEGSKA (reference sequence). The CDR3 region has the DNA TGCAGTGCAACCAGGCGCCGCACAGATACGCAGTATTTT. This sequence encodes CSATRRRTDTQYF.

This clonotype was observed many times. This chain connects TRBV12-3 or TRBV12-4 to TRBJ2-1, with TRBD2 matching 8 bases. V was pared by 2 bases and J by 9 bases, with 9 bases of the junction left unmatched. This CDR3 spans 15 amino acids. The CDR3 DNA is TGTGCCAGCAGTTTATATGTCGGGACTAGGGCTGAGCAGTTCTTC. This encodes CASSLYVGTRAEQFF.

CDR3 region: CASSSQGSSYNSPLHF. In DNA form, the CDR3 reads TGTGCCAGCAGCTCACAGGGGAGCTCCTATAATTCACCCCTCCACTTT. The chain has TRBV7-9 and TRBJ1-6; the match to TRBD1 covers 7 bases. Germline V gene data show CDR1 as SEHNR and CDR2 as FQNEAQ (reference sequence). The CDR3 has 16 amino acids. Losses at the gene ends were 4 bases for V and 0 bases for J; bases not matched to a gene: 3.

This clonotype has at least ten counts. This rearrangement joins TRBV12-3 or TRBV12-4 to TRBJ2-7; 9 bases map to TRBD1. With V trimmed by 6 bases and J by 5 bases, 8 bases remained unmatched. The CDR3 has 14 amino acids. Here the CDR3 DNA reads TGTGCCAGCAGCAAGGGACAGGGAAGAGACGAGCAGTACTTC. It specifies CASSKGQGRDEQYF.

In its sample, this clonotype was seen many times. This chain uses TRBV20-1 with TRBJ1-1, with a tentative D call TRBD1 (5 bases). Germline CDR1 DFQATT, CDR2 SNEGSKA (reference sequence). The CDR3 contains 14 residues. V was pared by 2 bases and J by 1 base, with 11 bases between. CDR3 sequence reads: CSARQGRGNTEAFF. For the CDR3, the DNA is TGCAGTGCTAGACAGGGAAGGGGGAACACTGAAGCTTTCTTT.

This clonotype was seen a few times. The CDR3 loop reads CASSLGQGLPLHF. The CDR3 DNA follows: TGTGCCAGCAGTCTCGGACAGGGCCTCCCCCTCCACTTT. V and J are TRBV28 and TRBJ1-6; 8 nucleotides agree with TRBD1. The CDR3 extends over 13 amino acids. The germline gives CDR1 MDHEN, CDR2 SYDVKM. With 5 bases clipped from V and 13 bases from J, the junction kept 7 bases outside the gene matches.

The table lists this clonotype with many counts. The chain carries TRBV20-1 and TRBJ2-7; D gene ambiguous. The V end was cut by 4 bases, the J end by 3 bases, with 16 bases between. From germline, CDR1 is DFQATT and CDR2 SNEGSKA (reference sequence). The length of the CDR3 is 14 residues. CDR3 amino acids: CSAKGPDPHYEQYF. The CDR3 nucleotides read TGCAGTGCTAAAGGACCTGATCCCCACTACGAGCAGTACTTC.

There are many counts of this clonotype. V gene TRBV12-3 or TRBV12-4 combines with J gene TRBJ2-1; the match to TRBD2 covers 12 bases. Trimming took 6 bases from V and 6 from J; bases not matched to a gene: 3. This CDR3 region has 14 residues. DNA of the CDR3: TGTGCCAGCAGGACACTAGCGGGAGGCAATGAGCAGTTCTTC. It codes for CASRTLAGGNEQFF.

This clonotype occurred many times. The rearrangement uses TRBV5-4 and TRBJ1-2; a weak D match, TRBD1 (5 bases). Trimming removed 0 bases from V and 5 bases from J, with 11 bases in between. This CDR3 region has 14 residues. The germline gives CDR1 SGHNT, CDR2 YYREEE (reference sequence). Here the CDR3 reads CASSLVGQGYGYTF. The DNA of the CDR3 is TGTGCCAGCAGCTTGGTAGGCCAGGGATATGGCTACACCTTC.

This clonotype appeared many times. V is TRBV20-1 and J is TRBJ2-3, with 15 bases matching TRBD2. From germline, CDR1 is DFQATT and CDR2 SNEGSKA (reference sequence). The junction had 2 bases not matched to a gene; V was cut back by 4 bases and J by 3 bases. This CDR3 has 15 amino acids. The CDR3 region has the DNA TGCAGTGCTACTGGGACTAGCGGGGGGACAGATACGCAGTATTTT. Translation gives CSATGTSGGTDTQYF.

The chain employs TRBV7-6 and TRBJ1-3; D call uncertain. This CDR3 has 17 residues. V lost 0 bases and J 0 bases, leaving 12 bases between the germline ends. The germline V gene has CDR1 SGHVS and CDR2 FNYEAQ. The CDR3 DNA reads TGTGCCAGCAGCTTAGCAATGGACCGAGACTCTGGAAACACCATATATTTT. It codes for CASSLAMDRDSGNTIYF.

This clonotype was detected ten times or more. This rearrangement joins TRBV29-1 to TRBJ2-1; no reliable D call. V lost 4 bases and J lost 0, with 10 bases in between. Germline lookup yields CDR1 SQVTM and CDR2 ANQGSEA. This CDR3 comprises 14 residues. Here the CDR3 reads CSVVIQTSYNEQFF. CDR3 nucleotide sequence: TGCAGCGTTGTGATCCAAACCTCCTACAATGAGCAGTTCTTC.

This clonotype was recorded at least ten times. This chain links TRBV29-1 with TRBJ2-6; D unclear. Deletions cut 5 bases from V and 0 bases from J, with 14 bases between. In germline, CDR1 is SQVTM, CDR2 ANQGSEA. CDR3 length equals 16 residues. As DNA, the CDR3 is TGCAGCGTTCTCCAGGCAGCTCACTCTGGGGCCAACGTCCTGACTTTC. Its translation: CSVLQAAHSGANVLTF.

The rearrangement links TRBV18 to TRBJ2-7; 8 bases line up with TRBD2. The CDR3 is 19 amino acids. V shed 2 bases and J 3 bases; nucleotides not matched to a gene: 18. In germline, CDR1 is KGHSH, CDR2 LQKENI. Here the CDR3 reads CASSPSTSGRNPKVYEQYF. For the CDR3, the DNA is TGTGCCAGCTCACCATCTACTAGCGGTAGAAATCCTAAGGTCTACGAGCAGTACTTC.

There are many counts of this clonotype. The chain joins TRBV10-3 to TRBJ2-5; maybe TRBD2 (6 bases). The CDR3 covers 14 residues. V shed 7 bases and J shed 0 bases, with 12 bases lying between them. CDR1 is ENHRY, CDR2 SYGVKD, per germline. CDR3 loop: CAIKLGGYQETQYF. DNA for the CDR3: TGTGCCATCAAACTTGGAGGGTACCAAGAGACCCAGTACTTC.

Details on this clonotype: Possible read error: a much larger clone is one base away. V is TRBV5-6 and J is TRBJ2-2; D tentatively fits TRBD1 or TRBD2 (6 bases each). Germline V gene lookup returns CDR1 SGHDT and CDR2 YYEEEE. The CDR3 length is 15 residues. CDR3: CVSSLLWGATGELFF. Written as DNA, the CDR3 is TGTGTCAGCAGCTTGTTATGGGGGGCAACCGGGGAGCTGTTTTTT.

The sample holds many counts of this clonotype. This chain uses TRBV5-1 with TRBJ2-1; TRBD2 matches at 10 bases. CDR1 is SGHRS and CDR2 is YFSETQ in the germline V gene. The CDR3 contains 15 residues. J lost 5 bases, V lost 4 bases, and 6 bases had no gene match. The CDR3 here is CASSLSGGTHNEQFF. CDR3 bases: TGCGCCAGCAGCCTTAGCGGGGGGACCCACAATGAGCAGTTCTTC.

This clonotype was picked up many times. The J gene is TRBJ1-1, the V gene TRBV18; weak D call: TRBD1 (5 bases). V lost 3 bases, J lost 0 bases, and 11 bases lay in between. CDR1 is KGHSH, CDR2 LQKENI, per germline. This CDR3 has 15 amino acids. CDR3 region: CASSPSTVMNTEAFF. The CDR3 DNA follows: TGTGCCAGCTCACCCTCGACAGTCATGAACACTGAAGCTTTCTTT.